These T cell receptor beta chains were read from a single sample in a study of T cell responses to AZD1222 COVID-19 vaccine. Profiled with immunoSEQ multiplex PCR; TCRdb holds only in-frame clones, not every one. The table has about 48,000 clones, over 75% seen once. Here the sequenced sample was peripheral blood, taken 28 days after the second AZD1222 dose. The receptors originated from an adult who received the AZD1222 COVID-19 vaccine. CDR3s include the opening cysteine and the closing phenylalanine or tryptophan. A D gene is named only where the DNA matches it firmly. Clone size is given for some rows only: seen once, a few or many times, or a class if the clone is expanded.

clone_size j_call d_call v_call cdr3_nt cdr3_aa
. TRBJ2-3 TRBD2 TRBV9 TGTGCCAGCAGTGAGCTAGCGGGGAACACAGATACGCAGTATTTT CASSELAGNTDTQYF
. TRBJ1-2 . TRBV5-1 TGCGCCAGCAGCCCACGTTTAGGGGCGACAGAGGGTGGCTACACCTTC CASSPRLGATEGGYTF
. TRBJ1-5 . TRBV5-5 TGTGCCAGCAGCTTAGGCCAGGGTAGCAATCAGCCCCAGCATTTT CASSLGQGSNQPQHF
. TRBJ2-1 . TRBV29-1 TGCAGCGTTGATGTGGGCCAAGGGCAGGGCAATGAGCAGTTCTTC CSVDVGQGQGNEQFF
. TRBJ2-6 . TRBV3-1/TRBV3-2 TGTGCCAGCAGCCAAGGAGAGAGTTCTGGGGCCAACGTCCTGACTTTC CASSQGESSGANVLTF
. TRBJ2-7 . TRBV12-5 TGTGCTAGTGGTTTAGGGTACTACGAGCAGTACTTC CASGLGYYEQYF
few TRBJ2-2 . TRBV4-3 TGCGCCAGCAGCCAGCAGGTAGCGACATATAACACCGGGGAGCTGTTTTTT CASSQQVATYNTGELFF
. TRBJ2-5 . TRBV7-9 TGTGCCAGCAGCCCCCAGACCGCCGCCGAGACCCAGTACTTC CASSPQTAAETQYF
. TRBJ1-5 . TRBV19 TGTGCCAGTAGCCTGGGGGACTATAGCAATCAGCCCCAGCATTTT CASSLGDYSNQPQHF
. TRBJ2-1 . TRBV11-3 TGTGCCAGCAGCTTGCGCAATGAGCAGTTCTTC CASSLRNEQFF
. TRBJ1-2 . TRBV5-1 TGCGCCAGCAGCGGAACAACAGGGACCTATGGCTACACCTTC CASSGTTGTYGYTF
. TRBJ2-1 TRBD2 TRBV7-2 TGTGCCAGCAGCTTAGCTGCTAGCGGGAGTATCTATGAGCAGTTCTTC CASSLAASGSIYEQFF
. TRBJ1-5 TRBD1 TRBV19 TGTGCCAGTAGTCAGAAGACAGGGGGCCGCAATCAGCCCCAGCATTTT CASSQKTGGRNQPQHF
. TRBJ1-5 . TRBV6-5 TGTGCCAGCAGATTAGTGAATCAGCCCCAGCATTTT CASRLVNQPQHF
. TRBJ2-3 . TRBV29-1 TGCAGCGTGCAGTTGCGTCGTGCGCAGTATTTT CSVQLRRAQYF
. TRBJ2-1 . TRBV5-1 TGCGCCAGCAGCTTGGGAGGGCGATTCCATGAGCAGTTCTTC CASSLGGRFHEQFF
. TRBJ1-1 TRBD1 TRBV27 TGTGCCAGCAGTCCGGGGACAGGGGTTGGCACTGAAGCTTTCTTT CASSPGTGVGTEAFF
. TRBJ1-2 . TRBV10-3 TGTGCCGCAAGACAGCGTTCTAACTATGGCTACACCTTC CAARQRSNYGYTF
. TRBJ1-6 . TRBV20-1 TGCAGTGCTAGTTCTTCAACGGATTCACCCCTCCACTTT CSASSSTDSPLHF
. TRBJ2-5 . TRBV14 TGTGCCAGCAGCCCGCGGGGACCCACACCGAGGACCCAGTACTTC CASSPRGPTPRTQYF
. TRBJ1-4 . TRBV5-1 TGCGCCAGCAGCTTGACCACAGCTAATGAAAAACTGTTTTTT CASSLTTANEKLFF
. TRBJ1-2 . TRBV12-3/TRBV12-4 TGTGCCAGCAGTGGGTCGACAGGTTATGGCTACACCTTC CASSGSTGYGYTF
. TRBJ1-1 . TRBV5-1 TGCGCCAGCAGCTTGTTTTCGAACACTGAAGCTTTCTTT CASSLFSNTEAFF
. TRBJ1-1 TRBD1 TRBV5-1 TGCGCCAGCAGCCCGCCGACAGGGTGGGAGACTGAAGCTTTCTTT CASSPPTGWETEAFF
. TRBJ2-7 TRBD2 TRBV28 TGTGCCAGCAGCTTAGCGGGAGCCAGCTCCTACGAGCAGTACTTC CASSLAGASSYEQYF
. TRBJ1-6 TRBD1 TRBV2 TGTGCCAGTCAGGGGGACTATAATTCACCCCTCCACTTT CASQGDYNSPLHF
. TRBJ2-1 . TRBV29-1 TGCAGCGTTCCTCAAAGGCAGTCCTACAATGAGCAGTTCTTC CSVPQRQSYNEQFF
once TRBJ2-1 TRBD1 TRBV18 TGTGCCAGCTCACCACTGACAGGGATGAATGAGCAGTTCTTC CASSPLTGMNEQFF
. TRBJ2-5 TRBD2 TRBV7-6 TGTGCCAGCAACTCCGGACTAGCGGGACCCCGATGGGAGGAGACCCAGTACTTC CASNSGLAGPRWEETQYF
. TRBJ1-2 . TRBV7-8 TGTGCCAGCAGCTTAAAACTGAACTATGGCTACACCTTC CASSLKLNYGYTF
. TRBJ1-4 . TRBV3-1/TRBV3-2 TGTGCCAGCAGCGACAGAGGCGGTGAAAAACTGTTTTTT CASSDRGGEKLFF
. TRBJ2-3 TRBD1 TRBV24-1 TGTGCCACCAGTGATCTCCTAGGGGGCCCCGGATTCACAGATACGCAGTATTTT CATSDLLGGPGFTDTQYF
. TRBJ2-7 . TRBV27 TGTGCCAGCAGTACAACAGGGACGTGGACCTCCTACGAGCAGTACTTC CASSTTGTWTSYEQYF
. TRBJ2-3 TRBD2 TRBV6-4 TGTGCCAGCAGTGACGGTGCGGGGGCAGATACGCAGTATTTT CASSDGAGADTQYF
. TRBJ2-7 TRBD1 TRBV5-4 TGTGCCAGCAGCTCCCGGGACAGGTTCCCCTACGAGCAGTACTTC CASSSRDRFPYEQYF